This T cell receptor (beta chain) was sequenced for a study of blood T cell repertoires in COVID-19. About the research overall: The United States, Italy and Spain supplied acute and convalescent COVID-19 samples. Nucleic acid was either cDNA or gDNA, and it came from T cells, B-cell-depleted T cells, or PBMCs.

This CDR3 spans 15 amino acids. Trimming shortened V by 0 bases and J by 5 bases, and 12 bases separated the two germline ends. CDR1 and CDR2 (germline): SGDLS, YYNGEE. Assignment of participants to cohorts was predicated upon participant-reported clinical history. TCRdb keeps only in-frame clones here, not all; method: immunoSEQ multiplex PCR. The sample lists about 280,000 clones; roughly 90% were seen once. This sequence was found in a woman aged 18-29 years with acute COVID-19. The chain employs TRBV9 and TRBJ1-5, with D possibly matching TRBD1 (5 bases). What was sequenced was PBMCs or T cells enriched from blood (not recorded which). The chain's CDR3 is CASSVDGGRDQPQHF. CDR3 nucleotides: TGTGCCAGCAGCGTAGATGGGGGGAGGGATCAGCCCCAGCATTTT.